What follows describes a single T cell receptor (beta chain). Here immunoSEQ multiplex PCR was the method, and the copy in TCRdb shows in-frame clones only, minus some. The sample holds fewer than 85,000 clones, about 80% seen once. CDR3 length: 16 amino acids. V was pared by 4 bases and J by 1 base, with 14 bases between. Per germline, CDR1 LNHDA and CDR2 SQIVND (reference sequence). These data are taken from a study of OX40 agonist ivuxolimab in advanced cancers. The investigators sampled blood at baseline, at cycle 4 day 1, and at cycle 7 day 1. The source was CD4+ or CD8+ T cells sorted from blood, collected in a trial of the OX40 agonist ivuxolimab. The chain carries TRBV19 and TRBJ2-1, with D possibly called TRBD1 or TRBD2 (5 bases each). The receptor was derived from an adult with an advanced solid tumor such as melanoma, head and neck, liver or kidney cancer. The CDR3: CASSTPRDVSYNEQFF. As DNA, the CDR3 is TGTGCCAGTAGTACCCCTCGGGACGTTTCCTACAATGAGCAGTTCTTC. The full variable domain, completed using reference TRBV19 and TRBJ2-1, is DGGITQSPKYLFRKEGQNVTLSCEQNLNHDAMYWYRQDPGQGLRLIYYSQIVNDFQKGDIAEGYSVSREKKESFPLTVTSAQKNPTAFYLCASSTPRDVSYNEQFFGPGTRLTVL.